A selection of T cell receptor beta chains follows, all from one sample in a study of early T cells in non-severe SARS-CoV-2 infection. A single record per CDR3 protein comes from TCRdb applying MiXCR to the 5' RACE reads. Of some 91,000 distinct CDR3 sequences detected, 9.5% to 12% appear once; the ten largest clones hold roughly 5%. The sequencing used whole blood, collected at baseline. These receptors all stem from an adult who was a healthcare worker with PCR-confirmed SARS-CoV-2 infection or an uninfected control (not recorded which). Both conserved end residues are part of each CDR3. A D gene is named only where the DNA matches it firmly. Rows give clone size only sometimes, using once, few, many, or a class for an expanded clone.

cdr3_aa: CSAEGASGTDTQYF
cdr3_nt: TGCAGTGCCGAGGGGGCTAGCGGCACAGATACGCAGTATTTT
v_call: TRBV20-1
j_call: TRBJ2-3
clone_size: few
d_call: NA

cdr3_aa: CASALSGSYNEQFF
cdr3_nt: TGTGCCAGCGCTTTATCCGGGTCCTACAATGAGCAGTTCTTC
v_call: TRBV11-2
j_call: TRBJ2-1
clone_size: few
d_call: NA

cdr3_aa: CSARDRGTGSEKLFF
cdr3_nt: TGCAGTGCTAGGGACCGCGGGACAGGGTCTGAAAAACTGTTTTTT
v_call: TRBV20-1
j_call: TRBJ1-4
clone_size: few
d_call: TRBD1

cdr3_aa: CASSSTSGGNEQFF
cdr3_nt: TGCGCCAGCAGCTCAACATCAGGGGGCAATGAGCAGTTCTTC
v_call: TRBV5-1
j_call: TRBJ2-1
clone_size: NA
d_call: TRBD1

cdr3_aa: CAIRDRVDEKLFF
cdr3_nt: TGTGCCATCCGGGACAGGGTAGATGAAAAACTGTTTTTT
v_call: TRBV10-3
j_call: TRBJ1-4
clone_size: few
d_call: TRBD1

cdr3_aa: CSATEVTSSYEQYF
cdr3_nt: TGCAGTGCAACCGAGGTGACATCCTCCTACGAGCAGTACTTC
v_call: TRBV20-1
j_call: TRBJ2-7
clone_size: few
d_call: NA

cdr3_aa: CASSWRGQGVAGELFF
cdr3_nt: TGTGCCAGCAGCTGGCGAGGACAGGGTGTCGCCGGGGAGCTGTTTTTT
v_call: TRBV11-2
j_call: TRBJ2-2
clone_size: NA
d_call: TRBD1

cdr3_aa: CASSPTGNEKLFF
cdr3_nt: TGTGCCAGCAGTCCGACAGGGAATGAAAAACTGTTTTTT
v_call: TRBV12-3/TRBV12-4
j_call: TRBJ1-4
clone_size: NA
d_call: TRBD1

cdr3_aa: CASSSRREVGKNIQYF
cdr3_nt: TGTGCCAGCAGTTCCCGGCGAGAGGTGGGCAAAAACATTCAGTACTTC
v_call: TRBV12-3/TRBV12-4
j_call: TRBJ2-4
clone_size: many
d_call: NA

cdr3_aa: CASSLTWTQETQYF
cdr3_nt: TGCGCCAGCAGCTTGACCTGGACTCAGGAGACCCAGTACTTC
v_call: TRBV5-1
j_call: TRBJ2-5
clone_size: few
d_call: NA

cdr3_aa: CASSGQIQGATGELFF
cdr3_nt: TGTGCCAGTAGTGGACAGATCCAGGGGGCTACCGGGGAGCTGTTTTTT
v_call: TRBV19
j_call: TRBJ2-2
clone_size: few
d_call: TRBD1

cdr3_aa: CASSHRQGAGKETQYF
cdr3_nt: TGCGCCAGCAGCCATAGACAGGGGGCGGGGAAGGAGACCCAGTACTTC
v_call: TRBV4-3
j_call: TRBJ2-5
clone_size: many
d_call: TRBD1

cdr3_aa: CASSKRWLAKNIQYF
cdr3_nt: TGTGCCAGCAGCAAACGGTGGCTAGCCAAAAACATTCAGTACTTC
v_call: TRBV21-1
j_call: TRBJ2-4
clone_size: NA
d_call: NA

cdr3_aa: CSVDDQGRLYGYTF
cdr3_nt: TGCAGCGTCGATGATCAGGGGCGGCTATATGGCTACACCTTC
v_call: TRBV29-1
j_call: TRBJ1-2
clone_size: few
d_call: NA

cdr3_aa: CASSQMDVTDTQYF
cdr3_nt: TGTGCCAGCAGCCAGATGGACGTCACAGATACGCAGTATTTT
v_call: TRBV3-1
j_call: TRBJ2-3
clone_size: NA
d_call: NA

cdr3_aa: CASSKRASGVFSYEQYF
cdr3_nt: TGTGCCAGCAGCAAGAGAGCTAGCGGGGTATTTTCCTACGAGCAGTACTTC
v_call: TRBV7-9
j_call: TRBJ2-7
clone_size: NA
d_call: TRBD2

cdr3_aa: CASSAGLAGNTGELFF
cdr3_nt: TGTGCCAGCAGCGCCGGACTAGCGGGGAACACCGGGGAGCTGTTTTTT
v_call: TRBV7-9
j_call: TRBJ2-2
clone_size: NA
d_call: TRBD2

cdr3_aa: CASSFSGDSYEQYF
cdr3_nt: TGTGCCAGCAGCTTCTCGGGGGACTCCTACGAGCAGTACTTC
v_call: TRBV7-9
j_call: TRBJ2-7
clone_size: few
d_call: NA

cdr3_aa: CASSPAGEGTEAFF
cdr3_nt: TGTGCCAGCTCACCGGCAGGGGAGGGGACTGAAGCTTTCTTT
v_call: TRBV18
j_call: TRBJ1-1
clone_size: few
d_call: NA

cdr3_aa: CSARKTVYEQYF
cdr3_nt: TGCAGTGCTAGAAAGACAGTCTACGAGCAGTACTTC
v_call: TRBV20-1
j_call: TRBJ2-7
clone_size: few
d_call: NA

cdr3_aa: CASSSSTDTQYF
cdr3_nt: TGTGCCAGCAGCTCGAGCACAGATACGCAGTATTTT
v_call: TRBV7-6
j_call: TRBJ2-3
clone_size: many
d_call: NA

cdr3_aa: CSVFRGYEQYF
cdr3_nt: TGCAGCGTTTTCCGGGGTTACGAGCAGTACTTC
v_call: TRBV29-1
j_call: TRBJ2-7
clone_size: NA
d_call: NA

cdr3_aa: CSAQRFGSGRFSTQYF
cdr3_nt: TGCAGTGCTCAAAGGTTCGGTAGCGGACGATTTTCTACGCAGTATTTT
v_call: TRBV20-1
j_call: TRBJ2-3
clone_size: few
d_call: NA

cdr3_aa: CASSLAGGPGATDTQYF
cdr3_nt: TGTGCCAGCAGCTTAGCGGGAGGGCCTGGCGCCACAGATACGCAGTATTTT
v_call: TRBV11-2
j_call: TRBJ2-3
clone_size: many
d_call: TRBD2

cdr3_aa: CASPLGFYEQYF
cdr3_nt: TGCGCCAGTCCTCTAGGCTTCTACGAGCAGTACTTC
v_call: TRBV23-1
j_call: TRBJ2-7
clone_size: NA
d_call: NA

cdr3_aa: CATSKRRDSYNEQFF
cdr3_nt: TGTGCCACCAGCAAACGCCGGGACAGCTACAATGAGCAGTTCTTC
v_call: TRBV15
j_call: TRBJ2-1
clone_size: few
d_call: TRBD1

cdr3_aa: CASSATGGNEKLFF
cdr3_nt: TGTGCCAGCAGCGCGACAGGGGGTAATGAAAAACTGTTTTTT
v_call: TRBV7-3
j_call: TRBJ1-4
clone_size: NA
d_call: TRBD1

cdr3_aa: CASSLDRGGRTGELFF
cdr3_nt: TGTGCCAGCAGCTTAGACAGGGGAGGAAGAACCGGGGAGCTGTTTTTT
v_call: TRBV11-3
j_call: TRBJ2-2
clone_size: NA
d_call: NA

cdr3_aa: CASSSSGPGVWADTQYF
cdr3_nt: TGTGCCAGCAGCTCCAGTGGTCCAGGGGTATGGGCGGATACGCAGTATTTT
v_call: TRBV7-6
j_call: TRBJ2-3
clone_size: many
d_call: NA

cdr3_aa: CSVQDREKAFF
cdr3_nt: TGCAGCGTTCAGGACAGGGAAAAAGCTTTCTTT
v_call: TRBV29-1
j_call: TRBJ1-1
clone_size: NA
d_call: TRBD1

cdr3_aa: CSATTSRGRLTDEAFF
cdr3_nt: TGCAGTGCCACAACCTCGAGGGGGAGGCTAACCGATGAAGCTTTCTTT
v_call: TRBV20-1
j_call: TRBJ1-1
clone_size: NA
d_call: NA

cdr3_aa: CASSYGGASTDTQYF
cdr3_nt: TGTGCCAGCAGTTACGGGGGGGCTAGCACAGATACGCAGTATTTT
v_call: TRBV6-6
j_call: TRBJ2-3
clone_size: few
d_call: NA